One TCR beta chain is described in this entry. Antigen: not known. The sample comes from a study of cytomegalovirus exposure and HLA in healthy donors. Findings and caveats of the study: The records held CMV serostatus as the only immune exposure information. According to a later analysis, most TCR beta chains associated with CMV appeared HLA-restricted.

V shed 2 bases and J 2 bases; nucleotides not matched to a gene: 1. Germline V gene data show CDR1 as ENHRY and CDR2 as SYGVKD. This CDR3 has 14 amino acids. It was with 60 Vbeta and 13 Jbeta primers that the PCR ran. Measured with immunoSEQ multiplex PCR; TCRdb has only the in-frame clones, and not every one. The profile covers under 150,000 clones, with 81% appearing a single time and over 4.5% taken by the ten largest. Sequences were obtained from PBMCs. The TCR was taken from a woman aged 40 to 49 in good health and CMV-seropositive. The chain uses TRBV10-3 and TRBJ1-2; 8 bases line up with TRBD1. The CDR3 loop is CAISEDRGNYGYTF. In DNA, the CDR3 is TGTGCCATCAGTGAGGACAGGGGAAACTATGGCTACACCTTC.